This T cell receptor beta chain comes out of a study of blood T cells in healthy people across ages. Whole-study results and caveats: When set beside aged donors, long-lived donors presented more naive CD4+ cells and higher diversity. The authors considered diversity estimates from one million T cells to be underestimates.

Next came a second PCR, run for about 7 to 12 cycles, which used a sample-barcoded 5' primer along with a J-beta primer mix. TCRdb independently ran MiXCR on the 5' RACE reads; one entry per CDR3 protein. Of around 940,000 distinct CDR3 sequences in the sample, 51% are singletons; the top ten hold about 20%. This CDR3 contains 15 residues. V lost 1 base and J lost 2, with 11 bases in between. The germline V gene encodes CDR1 LGHNA and CDR2 YNFKEQ. This clonotype occurred a few times. The antigen is not known. The genes are TRBV4-2 and TRBJ2-5; D might be TRBD1 (5 bases). This sequence was found in a woman between 55 and 75 years old in good health. Sample: blood. The chain's CDR3 is CASSQVRQTQETQYF. The DNA of the CDR3 is TGTGCCAGCAGCCAAGTTCGACAGACTCAAGAGACCCAGTACTTC.